This is a list of T cell receptor beta chains from one sample in a study of blood T cell repertoires in COVID-19. The table came from immunoSEQ multiplex PCR; TCRdb's copy has only in-frame clones and leaves some out. The table lists hundreds of thousands of clones, nearly 90% of them singletons. Sequencing was done on a sample of peripheral blood. The receptors stem from a woman aged 25-40 years with COVID-19, enrolled during active disease. CDR3s include the opening cysteine and the closing phenylalanine or tryptophan. The D gene is left open where the match is weak. Only some rows state a clone size, as once, few, many or a class for expanded clones.

v_call,d_call,j_call,clone_size,cdr3_nt,cdr3_aa
TRBV27,TRBD1,TRBJ1-2,-,TGTGCCAGCCGACGGACAGGTTTAAACTATGGCTACACCTTC,CASRRTGLNYGYTF
TRBV10-3,-,TRBJ1-5,-,TGTGCCATCGCGGAGGTGGATCAGCCCCAGCATTTT,CAIAEVDQPQHF
TRBV2,-,TRBJ2-1,-,TGTGCCAGCAGACTCAATGAGCAGTTCTTC,CASRLNEQFF
TRBV28,-,TRBJ2-2,-,TGTGCCAGCAGTTTCACTTACCCCCCCGGCACCGGGGAGCTGTTTTTT,CASSFTYPPGTGELFF
TRBV6-5,-,TRBJ1-2,-,TGTGCCAGCAGTTACTCGATCTCCTCCAGGGGCTATGGCTACACCTTC,CASSYSISSRGYGYTF
TRBV5-1,-,TRBJ2-5,-,TGCGCCAGCAGGGATAGGGGCAGCCAGGAAGAGACCCAGTACTTC,CASRDRGSQEETQYF
TRBV6-5,-,TRBJ1-3,-,TGTGCCAGCAGAGACATTAGCTCTGGAAACACCATATATTTT,CASRDISSGNTIYF
TRBV2,TRBD1,TRBJ1-6,-,TGTGCCAGCAGCCGACGGGACAGGGGAACACCCCTCCACTTT,CASSRRDRGTPLHF
TRBV10-3,-,TRBJ2-7,-,TGTGCCGTCAGACAGGTTCGGTCATACGAGCAGTACTTC,CAVRQVRSYEQYF
TRBV4-1,-,TRBJ2-1,-,TGCGCCAGCAGCCAAGAAGCACAGCCGTCCCAGCGGAACAATGAGCAGTTCTTC,CASSQEAQPSQRNNEQFF
TRBV11-2,TRBD2,TRBJ2-2,once,TGTGCCAGCAGCCACCGTCTAGCGGGGGGGAACACCGGGGAGCTGTTTTTT,CASSHRLAGGNTGELFF
TRBV6-5,-,TRBJ2-5,-,TGTGCCAGCAGTTACTCGCACGGGAAGACCCAGTACTTC,CASSYSHGKTQYF
TRBV3-1/TRBV3-2,-,TRBJ2-3,-,TGTGCCAGCAGCCAAGAGCCGGGGGACACAGATACGCAGTATTTT,CASSQEPGDTDTQYF
TRBV5-4,TRBD1,TRBJ2-3,-,TGTGCCAGCAGCGACAGACAGGGACGCACAGATACGCAGTATTTT,CASSDRQGRTDTQYF
TRBV5-4,TRBD1,TRBJ2-1,-,TGTGCCAGCAGCTCCCATCACAGGGGGGCGTACAATGAGCAGTTCTTC,CASSSHHRGAYNEQFF
TRBV11-3,TRBD2,TRBJ2-3,-,TGTGCCAGCAGCGGTGTCGGGGGGGGATGGGCAGATACGCAGTATTTT,CASSGVGGGWADTQYF
TRBV7-6,TRBD1,TRBJ1-1,-,TGTGCCAGCAGCTTAGCCCGGGGGACAGGGGGGAGAATGAACACTGAAGCTTTCTTT,CASSLARGTGGRMNTEAFF
TRBV5-5,TRBD2,TRBJ2-7,-,TGTGCCAGCAGCTTTAATAGCGGGTTCTCCTACGAGCAGTACTTC,CASSFNSGFSYEQYF
TRBV28,-,TRBJ1-2,once,TGTGCCAGCAGCTCAGGGGTACCCTCTAACTATGGCTACACCTTC,CASSSGVPSNYGYTF
TRBV28,TRBD2,TRBJ2-1,-,TGTGCCAGCAGTTCGCGGACTAGCGGAAATGTCTGGGATGAGCAGTTCTTC,CASSSRTSGNVWDEQFF
TRBV2,TRBD1,TRBJ1-2,few,TGTGCCAGCAGGGACAGGGGGCCGGAGGCTAACTATGGCTACACCTTC,CASRDRGPEANYGYTF
TRBV6-7,-,TRBJ1-2,-,TGTGCCAGCAAAACACGCCGCAGGGATCCCTATGGCTACACCTTC,CASKTRRRDPYGYTF
TRBV7-8,-,TRBJ1-5,-,TGTGCCAGCAGCTTAGACAGGGAACAGCCCCAGCATTTT,CASSLDREQPQHF
TRBV30,-,TRBJ1-1,-,TGTGCCTGGACCGTTCAGGGCGGCACTGAAGCTTTCTTT,CAWTVQGGTEAFF
TRBV18,TRBD1,TRBJ2-5,-,TGTGCCAGCTCACCAAACAGGGGGCGCGGGACCCAGTACTTC,CASSPNRGRGTQYF
TRBV7-9,-,TRBJ1-4,-,TGTGCCAGCAGCTTAGGTTTCCGGCGCCAGGAGGTCGTAGAAAAACTGTTTTTT,CASSLGFRRQEVVEKLFF
TRBV7-9,-,TRBJ1-1,-,TGTGCCAGCAGCTTAGAGTCGGGAGCTGAAGCTTTCTTT,CASSLESGAEAFF
TRBV6-5,-,TRBJ1-2,-,TGTGCCAGCAGTTATCAGGGGAAGGAGAGGACTGGCTACACCTTC,CASSYQGKERTGYTF
TRBV9,-,TRBJ1-1,-,TGTGCCAGCAGCGTAGGGGCGGGTCCCCTGCTGAACACTGAAGCTTTCTTT,CASSVGAGPLLNTEAFF
TRBV19,-,TRBJ1-5,few,TGTGCCAGTCAGGGACAAGCTGATCAGCCCCAGCATTTT,CASQGQADQPQHF
TRBV10-1,TRBD1,TRBJ2-1,-,TGCGCCATCGTCTCGTTGACAGGGGCCCCGTTAAGCTCCTACAATGAGCAGTTCTTC,CAIVSLTGAPLSSYNEQFF
TRBV6-4,-,TRBJ1-4,once,TGTGCCAGCAGTGAGGAGGACGGAAAAAAACTGTTTTTT,CASSEEDGKKLFF
TRBV11-2,-,TRBJ1-3,-,TGTGCCAGCAGCAACTTAGCCAGGGCAGGAAACACCATATATTTT,CASSNLARAGNTIYF
TRBV5-1,TRBD2,TRBJ2-5,-,TGCGCCAGCAGCTTTGCGACTAGCGGGGGCCAAGAGACCCAGTACTTC,CASSFATSGGQETQYF
TRBV5-1,TRBD1,TRBJ2-5,once,TGCGCCAGCAGCTTGGCGATTACAGGGGGTAACAAAGAGACCCAGTACTTC,CASSLAITGGNKETQYF
TRBV10-3,-,TRBJ1-5,-,TGTGCCATCTCCCCAGGGCCTAATCAGCCCCAGCATTTT,CAISPGPNQPQHF
TRBV28,-,TRBJ1-2,-,TGTGCCAGCGGTATAACACGTAACTATGGCTACACCTTC,CASGITRNYGYTF
TRBV6-1,-,TRBJ1-1,-,TGTGCCAGCAGTGACAGACAGTTACCTGAAGCTTTCTTT,CASSDRQLPEAFF
TRBV5-3,-,TRBJ1-1,-,TGTGCCAGAAGGTTGAAGACAGCGAACACTGAAGCTTTCTTT,CARRLKTANTEAFF
TRBV2,-,TRBJ1-6,few,TGTGCCAGCAAGAGGGAGGTGGATTCACCCCTCCACTTT,CASKREVDSPLHF
TRBV12-5,-,TRBJ2-1,-,TGTGCTAGTGGTTTTGGGACAACTCCTTACAATGAGCAGTTCTTC,CASGFGTTPYNEQFF
TRBV5-1,-,TRBJ2-7,few,TGCGCCAGCAGCTTGGGGCAGCGATACGAGCAGTACTTC,CASSLGQRYEQYF
TRBV6-5,TRBD1,TRBJ2-2,-,TGTGCCAGCAGTTACTCGAACAGGGGTGCCGGGGAGCTGTTTTTT,CASSYSNRGAGELFF
TRBV7-9,TRBD1,TRBJ1-3,few,TGTGCCAGCAGCTCCTCTCACAGGGGTATAACTGGAAACACCATATATTTT,CASSSSHRGITGNTIYF
TRBV5-1,-,TRBJ1-1,-,TGCGCCAGCAGCTTACAAGCAGGAAGACAAGACACTGAAGCTTTCTTT,CASSLQAGRQDTEAFF
TRBV5-1,TRBD1,TRBJ1-6,-,TGCGCCAGCAGCGCCGGGGACAGGGTTTCACCCCTCCACTTT,CASSAGDRVSPLHF